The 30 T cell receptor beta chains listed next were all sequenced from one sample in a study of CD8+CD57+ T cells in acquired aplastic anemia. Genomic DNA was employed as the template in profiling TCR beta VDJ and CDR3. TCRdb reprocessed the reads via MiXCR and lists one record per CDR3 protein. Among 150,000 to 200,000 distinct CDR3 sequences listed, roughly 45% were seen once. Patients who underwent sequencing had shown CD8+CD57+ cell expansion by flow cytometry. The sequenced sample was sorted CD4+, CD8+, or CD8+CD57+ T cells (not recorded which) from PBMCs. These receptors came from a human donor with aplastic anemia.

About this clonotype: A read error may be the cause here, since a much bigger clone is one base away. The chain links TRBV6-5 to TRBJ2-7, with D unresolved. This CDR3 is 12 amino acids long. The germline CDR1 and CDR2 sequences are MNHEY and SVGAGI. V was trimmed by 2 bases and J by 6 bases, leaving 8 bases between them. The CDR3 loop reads CASSYLGSEQYF. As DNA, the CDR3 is TGTGCCAGCAGTTACCTAGGCAGCGAGCAGTACTTC.

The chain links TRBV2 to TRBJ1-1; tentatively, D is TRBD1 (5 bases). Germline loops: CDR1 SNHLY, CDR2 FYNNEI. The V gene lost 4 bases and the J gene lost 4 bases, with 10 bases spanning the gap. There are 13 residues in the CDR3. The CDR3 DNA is TGTGCCAGCAGTGTTGGTAGGGGCACTGAAGCTTTCTTT. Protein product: CASSVGRGTEAFF.

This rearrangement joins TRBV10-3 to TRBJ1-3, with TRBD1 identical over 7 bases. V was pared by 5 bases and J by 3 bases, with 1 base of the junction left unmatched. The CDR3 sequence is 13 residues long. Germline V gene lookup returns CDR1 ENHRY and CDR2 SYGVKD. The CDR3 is CAISRDSGNTIYF. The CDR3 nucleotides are TGTGCCATCAGTAGGGACAGTGGAAACACCATATATTTT.

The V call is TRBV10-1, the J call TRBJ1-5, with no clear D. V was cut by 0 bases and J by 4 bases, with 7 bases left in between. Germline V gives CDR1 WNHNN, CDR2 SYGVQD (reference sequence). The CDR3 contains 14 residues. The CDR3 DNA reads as TGCGCCAGCAGTGAGTCGGGCAGGAATCAGCCCCAGCATTTT. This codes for CASSESGRNQPQHF.

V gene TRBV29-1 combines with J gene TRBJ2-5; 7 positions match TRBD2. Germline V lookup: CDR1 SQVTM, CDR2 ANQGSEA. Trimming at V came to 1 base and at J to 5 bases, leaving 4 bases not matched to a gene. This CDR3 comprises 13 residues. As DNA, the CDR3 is TGCAGCGTTGAAGGAATGGGGGGGGAGACCCAGTACTTC. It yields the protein CSVEGMGGETQYF.

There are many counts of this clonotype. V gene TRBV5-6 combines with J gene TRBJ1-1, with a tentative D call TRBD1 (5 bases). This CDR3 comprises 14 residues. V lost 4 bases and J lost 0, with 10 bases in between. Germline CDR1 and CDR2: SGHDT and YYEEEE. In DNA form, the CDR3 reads TGTGCCAGCAGCCCCGGGACCCTGAACACTGAAGCTTTCTTT. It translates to CASSPGTLNTEAFF.

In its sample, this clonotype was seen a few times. CDR3 nucleotide sequence: TGTGCCACCAGCGACAGGGGTAATGAGCAGTTCTTC. It is translated as CATSDRGNEQFF. The chain recombines TRBV24-1 with TRBJ2-1; 8 nucleotides line up with TRBD1. CDR1 KGHDR and CDR2 SFDVKD come from the germline V gene. The CDR3 has 12 residues. Trimming took 7 bases from V and 7 from J; bases not matched to a gene: 2.

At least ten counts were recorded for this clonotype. The DNA of the CDR3 is TGTGCCAGCAGCTCAGGGGTCAATCAGCCCCAGCATTTT. This codes for CASSSGVNQPQHF. This chain connects TRBV13 to TRBJ1-5; the D gene is possibly TRBD1 (6 bases). The V gene's germline CDR1 is PRHDT and CDR2 FYEKMQ (reference sequence). The germline V and J ends were trimmed by 4 bases and 3 bases, with 7 bases remaining between them. This CDR3 spans 13 amino acids. The variable domain in full, with the rest retrieved from reference TRBV13 and TRBJ1-5, is AAGVIQSPRHLIKEKRETATLKCYPIPRHDTVYWYQQGPGQDPQFLISFYEKMQSDKGSIPDRFSAQQFSDYHSELNMSSLELGDSALYFCASSSGVNQPQHFGDGTRLSIL.

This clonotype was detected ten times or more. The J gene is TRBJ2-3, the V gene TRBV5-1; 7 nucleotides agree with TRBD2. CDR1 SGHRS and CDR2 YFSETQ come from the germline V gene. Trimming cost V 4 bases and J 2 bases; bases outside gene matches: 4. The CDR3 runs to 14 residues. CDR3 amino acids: CASSEGLHTDTQYF. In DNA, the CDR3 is TGCGCCAGCAGCGAGGGACTACACACAGATACGCAGTATTTT.

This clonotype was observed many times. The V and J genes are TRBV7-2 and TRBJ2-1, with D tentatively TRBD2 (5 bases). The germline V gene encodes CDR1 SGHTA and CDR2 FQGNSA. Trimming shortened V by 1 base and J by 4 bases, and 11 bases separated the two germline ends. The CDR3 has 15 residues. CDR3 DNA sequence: TGTGCCAGCAGCTTAGAAGCGGAGCTTTACAATGAGCAGTTCTTC. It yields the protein CASSLEAELYNEQFF.

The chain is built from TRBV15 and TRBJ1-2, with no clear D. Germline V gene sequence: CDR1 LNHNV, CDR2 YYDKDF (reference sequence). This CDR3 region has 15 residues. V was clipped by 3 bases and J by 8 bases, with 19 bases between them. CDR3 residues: CATSSQEAAREGYTF. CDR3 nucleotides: TGTGCCACCAGCAGCCAAGAGGCAGCCCGCGAAGGCTACACCTTC. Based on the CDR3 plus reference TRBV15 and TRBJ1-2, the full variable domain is DAMVIQNPRYQVTQFGKPVTLSCSQTLNHNVMYWYQQKSSQAPKLLFHYYDKDFNNEADTPDNFQSRRPNTSFCFLDIRSPGLGDTAMYLCATSSQEAAREGYTFGSGTRLTVV.

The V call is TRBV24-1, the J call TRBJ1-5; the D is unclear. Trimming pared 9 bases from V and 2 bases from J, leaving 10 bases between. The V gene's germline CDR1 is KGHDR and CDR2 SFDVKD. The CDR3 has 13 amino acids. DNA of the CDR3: TGTGCCACCGCATTGGCACGCAATCAGCCCCAGCATTTT. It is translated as CATALARNQPQHF.

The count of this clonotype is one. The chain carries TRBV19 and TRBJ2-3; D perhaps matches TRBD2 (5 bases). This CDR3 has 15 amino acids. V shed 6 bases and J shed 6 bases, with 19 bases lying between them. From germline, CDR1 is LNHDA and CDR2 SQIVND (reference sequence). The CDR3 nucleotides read TGTGCCAGTAGCCGCGGACTGCCCGGAGTTGATACGCAGTATTTT. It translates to CASSRGLPGVDTQYF.

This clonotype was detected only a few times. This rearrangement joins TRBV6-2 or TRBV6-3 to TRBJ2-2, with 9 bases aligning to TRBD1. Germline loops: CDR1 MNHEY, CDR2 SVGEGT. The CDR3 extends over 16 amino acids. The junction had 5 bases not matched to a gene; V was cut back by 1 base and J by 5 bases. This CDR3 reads CASSYYRGLGTGELFF. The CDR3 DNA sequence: TGTGCCAGCAGTTACTACAGGGGGCTAGGAACCGGGGAGCTGTTTTTT.

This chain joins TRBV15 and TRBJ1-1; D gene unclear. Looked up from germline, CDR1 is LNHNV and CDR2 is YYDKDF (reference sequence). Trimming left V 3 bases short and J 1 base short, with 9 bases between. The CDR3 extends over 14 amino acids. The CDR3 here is CATSRPRANTEAFF. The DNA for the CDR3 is TGTGCCACCAGCAGGCCCCGGGCGAACACTGAAGCTTTCTTT.

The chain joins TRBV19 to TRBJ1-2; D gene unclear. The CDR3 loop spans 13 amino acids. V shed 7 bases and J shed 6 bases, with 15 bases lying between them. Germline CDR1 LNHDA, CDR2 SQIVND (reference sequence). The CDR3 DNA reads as TGTGCCAGTATGGGAGGGAGTAAAGATGGCTACACCTTC. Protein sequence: CASMGGSKDGYTF.

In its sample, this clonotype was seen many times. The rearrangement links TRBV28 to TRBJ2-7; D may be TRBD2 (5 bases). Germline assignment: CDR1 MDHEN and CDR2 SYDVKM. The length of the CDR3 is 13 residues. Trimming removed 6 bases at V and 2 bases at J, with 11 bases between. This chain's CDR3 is CASRNPGTYEQYV. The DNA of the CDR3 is TGTGCCAGCAGAAACCCGGGGACCTACGAGCAGTACGTC.

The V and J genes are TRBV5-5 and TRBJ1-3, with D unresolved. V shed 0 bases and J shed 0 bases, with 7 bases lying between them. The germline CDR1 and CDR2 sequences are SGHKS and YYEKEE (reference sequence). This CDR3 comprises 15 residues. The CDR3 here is CASSLGDFSGNTIYF. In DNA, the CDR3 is TGTGCCAGCAGCTTGGGTGACTTCTCTGGAAACACCATATATTTT.

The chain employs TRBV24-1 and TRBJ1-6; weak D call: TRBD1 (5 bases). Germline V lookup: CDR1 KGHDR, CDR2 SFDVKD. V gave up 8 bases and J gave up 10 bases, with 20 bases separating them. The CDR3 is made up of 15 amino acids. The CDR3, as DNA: TGTGCCACCACCAGACAGTGTCTCGGTAACTCACCCCTCCACTTT. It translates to CATTRQCLGNSPLHF.

CDR3 in amino acids: CASSLGRTTEAFF. For the CDR3, the DNA is TGTGCCAGCAGCTTAGGGCGGACCACTGAAGCTTTCTTT. V and J are TRBV7-3 and TRBJ1-1, with unresolved D. The V gene lost 2 bases and the J gene lost 4 bases, with 8 bases spanning the gap. There are 13 residues in the CDR3. The germline gives CDR1 SGHTA, CDR2 FQGTGA.

CDR3 amino acids: CASSLSPSGPSSFF. The CDR3 region has the DNA TGTGCCAGCAGCTTAAGTCCAAGCGGACCGTCATCTTTCTTT. The genes are TRBV9 and TRBJ1-1; D remains ambiguous. Germline loops: CDR1 SGDLS, CDR2 YYNGEE. The length of the CDR3 is 14 residues. Between the trimmed V and J ends, which lost 4 bases and 12 bases, there was a span of 22 bases.

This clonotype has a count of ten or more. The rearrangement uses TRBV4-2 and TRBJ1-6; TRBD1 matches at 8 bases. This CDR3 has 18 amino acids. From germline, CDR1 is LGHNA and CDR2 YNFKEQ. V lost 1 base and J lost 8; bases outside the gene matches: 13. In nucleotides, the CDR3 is TGTGCCAGCAGCCAAGCCGTGGTCGCGACAGGGGTTGATTCACCCCTCCACTTT. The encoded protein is CASSQAVVATGVDSPLHF.

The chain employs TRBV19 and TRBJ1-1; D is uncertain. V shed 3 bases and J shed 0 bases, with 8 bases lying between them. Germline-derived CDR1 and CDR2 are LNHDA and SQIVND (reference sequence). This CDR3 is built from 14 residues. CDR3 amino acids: CASSIDHMNTEAFF. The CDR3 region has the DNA TGTGCCAGTAGTATCGACCACATGAACACTGAAGCTTTCTTT.

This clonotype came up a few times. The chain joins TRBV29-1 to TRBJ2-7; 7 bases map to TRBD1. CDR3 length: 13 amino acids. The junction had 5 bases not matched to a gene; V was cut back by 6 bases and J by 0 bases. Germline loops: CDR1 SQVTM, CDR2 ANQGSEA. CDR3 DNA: TGCAGCGTGGCCCCAGGGGGCTCCTACGAGCAGTACTTC. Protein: CSVAPGGSYEQYF.

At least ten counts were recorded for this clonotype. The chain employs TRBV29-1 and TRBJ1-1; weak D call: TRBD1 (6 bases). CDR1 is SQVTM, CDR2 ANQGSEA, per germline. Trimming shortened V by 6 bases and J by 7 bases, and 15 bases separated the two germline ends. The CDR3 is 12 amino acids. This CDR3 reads CSVVQQGFEAFF. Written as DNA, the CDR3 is TGCAGCGTAGTACAACAGGGATTTGAAGCTTTCTTT.

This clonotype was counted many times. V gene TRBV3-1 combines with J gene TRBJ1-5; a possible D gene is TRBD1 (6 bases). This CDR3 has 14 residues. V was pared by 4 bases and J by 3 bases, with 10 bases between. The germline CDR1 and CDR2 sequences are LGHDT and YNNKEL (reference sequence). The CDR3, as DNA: TGTGCCAGCAGCCCTCGGGACATCAATCAGCCCCAGCATTTT. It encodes CASSPRDINQPQHF.

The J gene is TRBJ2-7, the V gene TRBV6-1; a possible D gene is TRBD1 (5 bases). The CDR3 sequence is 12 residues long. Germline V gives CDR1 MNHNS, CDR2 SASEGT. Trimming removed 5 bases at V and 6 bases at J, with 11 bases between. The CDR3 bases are TGTGCCAGCAGTAGATCTAGGGGCGAGCAGTACTTC. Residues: CASSRSRGEQYF.

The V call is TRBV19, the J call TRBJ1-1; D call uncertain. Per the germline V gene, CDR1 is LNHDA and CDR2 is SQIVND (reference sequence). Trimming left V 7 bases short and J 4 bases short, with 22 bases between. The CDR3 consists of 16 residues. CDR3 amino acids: CASTPTLGNIVTEAFF. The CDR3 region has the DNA TGTGCCAGTACCCCTACTTTAGGGAATATAGTCACTGAAGCTTTCTTT.

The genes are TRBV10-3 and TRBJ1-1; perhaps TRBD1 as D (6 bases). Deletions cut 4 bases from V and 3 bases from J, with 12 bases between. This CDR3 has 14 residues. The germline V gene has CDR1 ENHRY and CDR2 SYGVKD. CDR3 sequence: CAISGEGGDTEAFF. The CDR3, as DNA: TGTGCCATCAGTGGAGAGGGGGGAGACACTGAAGCTTTCTTT.

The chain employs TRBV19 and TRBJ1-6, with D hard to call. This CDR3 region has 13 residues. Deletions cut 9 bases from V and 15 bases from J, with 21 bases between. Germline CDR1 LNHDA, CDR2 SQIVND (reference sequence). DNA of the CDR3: TGTGCCAGCAGCTCCCTAGGCCGGGGAAGCCTCCACTTT. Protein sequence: CASSSLGRGSLHF.